This T cell receptor (beta chain) was observed in a study of T cell responses to AZD1222 COVID-19 vaccine. The method was immunoSEQ multiplex PCR; TCRdb's version includes in-frame clones alone and lacks a portion of them. The data hold 95,000 or so clones, with roughly 86% observed a single time. The ends were cut back, 8 bases at V and 2 bases at J, with 7 bases in the middle. CDR1 is SGHNT and CDR2 is YYREEE in the germline V gene (reference sequence). This CDR3 comprises 12 residues. The genes are TRBV5-4 and TRBJ1-4, with TRBD1 as a possible D gene (6 bases). This TCR came from an adult in good health. The sample consisted of peripheral blood, taken on day 0 of MenACWY control vaccination. The CDR3 loop is CASQGTNEKLFF. CDR3 nucleotides: TGTGCCAGTCAGGGGACTAATGAAAAACTGTTTTTT.